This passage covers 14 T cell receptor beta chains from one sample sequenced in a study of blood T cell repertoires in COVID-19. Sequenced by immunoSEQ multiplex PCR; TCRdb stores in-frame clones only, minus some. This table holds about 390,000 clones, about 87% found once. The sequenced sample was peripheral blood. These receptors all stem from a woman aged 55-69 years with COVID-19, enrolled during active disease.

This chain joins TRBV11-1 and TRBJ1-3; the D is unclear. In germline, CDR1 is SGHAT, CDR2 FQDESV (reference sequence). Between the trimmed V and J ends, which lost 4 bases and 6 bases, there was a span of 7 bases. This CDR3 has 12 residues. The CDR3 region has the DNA TGTGCCAGCAGCTCGCAGGAAAACACCATATATTTT. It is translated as CASSSQENTIYF.

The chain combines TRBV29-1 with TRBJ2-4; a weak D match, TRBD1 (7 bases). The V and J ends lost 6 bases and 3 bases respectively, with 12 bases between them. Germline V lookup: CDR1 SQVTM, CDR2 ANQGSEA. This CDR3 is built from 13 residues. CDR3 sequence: CSVEGQNKNIQYF. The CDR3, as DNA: TGCAGCGTGGAGGGACAGAACAAAAACATTCAGTACTTC.

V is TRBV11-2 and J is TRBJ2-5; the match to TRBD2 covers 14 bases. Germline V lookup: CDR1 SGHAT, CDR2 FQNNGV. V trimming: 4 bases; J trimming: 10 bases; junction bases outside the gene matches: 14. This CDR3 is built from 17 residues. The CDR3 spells CASSYPLTSGGVGSQYF. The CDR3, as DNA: TGTGCCAGCAGCTACCCCCTGACTAGCGGGGGGGTGGGGAGCCAGTACTTC.

The CDR3 sequence: CASSSTLTGVREKLFF. The CDR3 nucleotides read TGTGCCAGCAGTTCTACCCTGACAGGGGTCCGGGAAAAACTGTTTTTT. V and J are TRBV28 and TRBJ1-4; 8 bases agree with TRBD1. Germline loops: CDR1 MDHEN, CDR2 SYDVKM. The V segment lost 4 bases and the J segment 8 bases; nucleotides outside the gene matches: 12. The CDR3 sequence is 16 residues long.

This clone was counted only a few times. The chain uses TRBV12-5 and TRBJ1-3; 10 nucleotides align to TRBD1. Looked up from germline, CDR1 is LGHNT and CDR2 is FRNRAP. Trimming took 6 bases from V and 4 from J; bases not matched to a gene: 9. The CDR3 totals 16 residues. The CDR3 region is CASGIGQGVRGNTIYF. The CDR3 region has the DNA TGTGCTAGTGGGATTGGACAGGGGGTAAGGGGAAACACCATATATTTT.

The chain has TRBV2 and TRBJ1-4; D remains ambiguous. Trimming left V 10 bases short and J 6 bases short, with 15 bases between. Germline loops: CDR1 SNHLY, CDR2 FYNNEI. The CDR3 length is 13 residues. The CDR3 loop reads CAINTYEYEKLFF. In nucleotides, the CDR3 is TGTGCCATCAATACTTACGAATATGAAAAACTGTTTTTT.

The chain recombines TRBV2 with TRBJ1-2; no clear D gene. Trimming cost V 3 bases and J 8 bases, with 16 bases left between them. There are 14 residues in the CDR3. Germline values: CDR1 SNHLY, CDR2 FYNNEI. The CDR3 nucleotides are TGTGCCAGCAGTGAGGCAGGAGGCATAGAAGGCTACACCTTC. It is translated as CASSEAGGIEGYTF.

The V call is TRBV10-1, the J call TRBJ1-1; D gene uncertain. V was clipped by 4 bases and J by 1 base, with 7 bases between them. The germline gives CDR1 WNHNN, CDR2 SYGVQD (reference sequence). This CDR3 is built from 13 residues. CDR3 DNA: TGCGCCAGCAGTGCACATCAGAACACTGAAGCTTTCTTT. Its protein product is CASSAHQNTEAFF.

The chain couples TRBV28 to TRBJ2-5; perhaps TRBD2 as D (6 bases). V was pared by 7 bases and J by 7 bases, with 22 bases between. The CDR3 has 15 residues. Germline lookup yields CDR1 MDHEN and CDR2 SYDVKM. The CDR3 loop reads CASTRFGGRSGTQYF. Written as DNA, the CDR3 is TGTGCCAGCACCAGATTCGGGGGACGTTCGGGGACCCAGTACTTC.

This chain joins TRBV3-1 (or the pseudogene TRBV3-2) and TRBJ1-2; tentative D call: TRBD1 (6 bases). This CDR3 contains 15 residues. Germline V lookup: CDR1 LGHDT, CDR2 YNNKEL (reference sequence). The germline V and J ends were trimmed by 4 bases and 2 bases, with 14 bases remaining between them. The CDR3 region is CASSPGQWPNYGYTF. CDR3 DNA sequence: TGTGCCAGCAGCCCCGGACAGTGGCCCAACTATGGCTACACCTTC.

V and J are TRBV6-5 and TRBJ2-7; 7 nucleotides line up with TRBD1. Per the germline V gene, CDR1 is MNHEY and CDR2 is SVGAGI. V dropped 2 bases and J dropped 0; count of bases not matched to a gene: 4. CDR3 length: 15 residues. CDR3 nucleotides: TGTGCCAGCAGTTACCCCAGGGGGAGCTCCTACGAGCAGTACTTC. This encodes CASSYPRGSSYEQYF.

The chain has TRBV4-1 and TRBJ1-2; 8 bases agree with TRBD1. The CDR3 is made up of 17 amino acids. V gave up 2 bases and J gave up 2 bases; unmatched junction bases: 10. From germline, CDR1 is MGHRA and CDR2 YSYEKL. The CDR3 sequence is CASSQTRTGWTNYGYTF. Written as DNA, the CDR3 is TGCGCCAGCAGCCAAACCCGGACAGGGTGGACGAACTATGGCTACACCTTC.

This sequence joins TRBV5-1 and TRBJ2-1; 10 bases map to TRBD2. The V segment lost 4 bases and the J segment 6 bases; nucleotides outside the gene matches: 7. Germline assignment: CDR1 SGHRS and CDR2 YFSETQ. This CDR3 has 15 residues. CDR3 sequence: CASSINSGGRNEQFF. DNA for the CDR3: TGCGCCAGCAGCATCAATAGCGGGGGGCGCAATGAGCAGTTCTTC.

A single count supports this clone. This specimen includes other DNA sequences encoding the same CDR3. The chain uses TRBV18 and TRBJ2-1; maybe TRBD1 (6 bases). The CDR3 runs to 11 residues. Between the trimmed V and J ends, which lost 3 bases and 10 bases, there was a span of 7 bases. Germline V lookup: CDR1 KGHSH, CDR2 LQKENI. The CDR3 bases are TGTGCCAGCTCACCCGACAGGGAGCAGTTCTTC. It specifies CASSPDREQFF.